These 27 T cell receptor beta chains share one sample of origin, sequenced in a study of early T cells in non-severe SARS-CoV-2 infection. TCRdb ran MiXCR on the 5' RACE reads and lists one entry per CDR3 protein. The repertoire holds tens of thousands of distinct CDR3 sequences, with 3% to 4.5% as singletons. The source material was whole blood. The origin of the receptors is an adult who was a healthcare worker with PCR-confirmed SARS-CoV-2 infection or an uninfected control (not recorded which).

This clonotype has a count of ten or more. J is TRBJ1-6 and V is TRBV4-3; no clear D. The CDR3 consists of 14 residues. Trimming took off 0 bases at V and 8 bases at J, with 8 bases between the two ends. CDR1 and CDR2 (germline): LGHNA, YSLEER. In nucleotides, the CDR3 is TGCGCCAGCAGCCAAGATCTCGGGGATTCACCCCTCCACTTT. Its translation is CASSQDLGDSPLHF.

This clonotype was recorded a few times. For the CDR3, the DNA is TGTGCCAGCAGCACTGGGCCATACACAGATACGCAGTATTTT. Protein sequence: CASSTGPYTDTQYF. The V and J genes are TRBV7-8 and TRBJ2-3; no clear D gene. Germline V gives CDR1 SGHVS, CDR2 FQNEAQ. Trimming took 5 bases from V and 2 from J, leaving 11 bases between them. The CDR3 length is 14 residues.

This clonotype was observed many times. This chain links TRBV7-9 with TRBJ1-3, with D unclear. V was pared by 0 bases and J by 2 bases, with 14 bases between. The CDR3 spans 17 residues. Germline values: CDR1 SEHNR, CDR2 FQNEAQ (reference sequence). Written as DNA, the CDR3 is TGTGCCAGCAGCTTAGCAGGCGGCCCGAAAGCTGGAAACACCATATATTTT. This codes for CASSLAGGPKAGNTIYF. The variable domain in full, with the rest retrieved from reference TRBV7-9 and TRBJ1-3, is DTGVSQNPRHKITKRGQNVTFRCDPISEHNRLYWYRQTLGQGPEFLTYFQNEAQLEKSRLLSDRFSAERPKGSFSTLEIQRTEQGDSAMYLCASSLAGGPKAGNTIYFGEGSWLTVV.

In this sample, this clonotype turned up many times. V is TRBV12-3 or TRBV12-4 and J is TRBJ2-5, with unresolved D. V was trimmed by 2 bases and J by 2 bases, leaving 6 bases between them. The CDR3 totals 13 residues. The CDR3 loop reads CASSLPPQETQYF. For the CDR3, the DNA is TGTGCCAGCAGTTTACCCCCGCAAGAGACCCAGTACTTC.

Many counts were recorded for this clonotype. The chain joins TRBV7-8 to TRBJ2-1; TRBD1 matches at 7 bases. CDR1 and CDR2 (germline): SGHVS, FQNEAQ. V shed 8 bases and J 0 bases; nucleotides not matched to a gene: 7. The CDR3 has 15 amino acids. The CDR3, as DNA: TGTGCCAGCGGCCCGGGACAGAACTCCTACAATGAGCAGTTCTTC. Translation gives CASGPGQNSYNEQFF.

This clonotype turned up a few times. The rearrangement links TRBV5-8 to TRBJ2-2; D is uncertain. V shed 4 bases and J shed 7 bases, with 8 bases lying between them. Germline V lookup: CDR1 SGHTS, CDR2 YDEGEE. This CDR3 is built from 12 residues. CDR3 in DNA: TGTGCCAGCAGCCAAGATGGCGGGGAGCTGTTTTTT. It translates to CASSQDGGELFF. Combining the CDR3 with reference TRBV5-8 and TRBJ2-2 gives the whole variable domain EAGVTQSPTHLIKTRGQQATLRCSPISGHTSVYWYQQALGLGLQFLLWYDEGEERNRGNFPPRFSGRQFPNYSSELNVNALELEDSALYLCASSQDGGELFFGEGSRLTVL.

In its sample, this clonotype was seen many times. J is TRBJ2-1 and V is TRBV5-4, with TRBD2 matching over 8 bases. The CDR3 totals 15 residues. J lost 2 bases, V lost 4 bases, and 5 bases had no gene match. CDR1 and CDR2 (germline): SGHNT, YYREEE (reference sequence). CDR3 sequence: CASSPGTSTYNEQFF. CDR3 DNA sequence: TGTGCCAGCAGCCCCGGGACTAGTACCTACAATGAGCAGTTCTTC.

This clonotype has just a few counts. The rearrangement uses TRBV29-1 and TRBJ2-3; 10 positions match TRBD2. The V gene's germline CDR1 is SQVTM and CDR2 ANQGSEA. The CDR3 has 14 amino acids. J gave up 5 bases and V 3 bases, and 5 bases lay outside the gene matches. The CDR3 loop reads CSVDRTSGGDTQYF. The CDR3 DNA sequence: TGCAGCGTTGACCGGACTAGCGGAGGAGATACGCAGTATTTT.

This clonotype came up many times. The J gene is TRBJ2-7, the V gene TRBV27, with D unclear. Germline CDR1 is MNHEY and CDR2 is SMNVEV (reference sequence). The ends were cut back, 5 bases at V and 4 bases at J, with 15 bases in the middle. This CDR3 spans 14 amino acids. The CDR3 DNA reads as TGTGCCAGCAGTCCCTTGGTTGGCTTTTACGAGCAGTACTTC. This encodes CASSPLVGFYEQYF.

This clonotype was detected many times. The chain joins TRBV18 to TRBJ1-5, with a tentative D call TRBD1 (5 bases). The germline V gene encodes CDR1 KGHSH and CDR2 LQKENI. Trimming cost V 2 bases and J 2 bases, with 10 bases left between them. The CDR3 covers 15 residues. DNA for the CDR3: TGTGCCAGCTCACCAGAGGGACGGGGCAATCAGCCCCAGCATTTT. It translates to CASSPEGRGNQPQHF.

This chain connects TRBV20-1 to TRBJ2-3; the D gene is possibly TRBD2 (5 bases). CDR1 is DFQATT and CDR2 is SNEGSKA in the germline V gene (reference sequence). V was shortened by 2 bases and J by 0 bases, with 15 bases between the two germline ends. The CDR3 is 16 residues long. For the CDR3, the DNA is TGCAGTGCTAGAAAGACCACTAGACCTAGCACAGATACGCAGTATTTT. The encoded protein is CSARKTTRPSTDTQYF.

This clonotype was seen at least ten times. The chain combines TRBV6-4 with TRBJ2-3; a possible D gene is TRBD1 (5 bases). The ends were cut back, 5 bases at V and 6 bases at J, with 12 bases in the middle. The CDR3 totals 13 residues. Germline CDR1 reads MRHNA; CDR2 reads SNTAGT. The CDR3 here is CASSQTVADTQYF. As DNA, the CDR3 is TGTGCCAGCAGTCAGACAGTGGCGGATACGCAGTATTTT.

The chain is built from TRBV20-1 and TRBJ2-3, with TRBD1 matching 8 bases. V dropped 5 bases and J dropped 3; count of bases not matched to a gene: 7. This CDR3 contains 14 residues. CDR1 and CDR2 from the germline V gene are DFQATT and SNEGSKA (reference sequence). CDR3 sequence: CSAATQGETDTQYF. The DNA for the CDR3 is TGCAGTGCTGCCACACAGGGGGAAACAGATACGCAGTATTTT.

This clonotype was seen at least ten times. The V and J genes are TRBV5-1 and TRBJ2-1; D may be TRBD2 (7 bases). Trimming removed 2 bases at V and 8 bases at J, with 20 bases between. This CDR3 has 16 amino acids. CDR1 and CDR2 from the germline V gene are SGHRS and YFSETQ. As DNA, the CDR3 is TGCGCCAGCAGCTTCTCCCCAGCGGGGAGGGGGGATGAGCAGTTCTTC. Protein product: CASSFSPAGRGDEQFF.

This clonotype was counted ten times or more. The chain couples TRBV14 to TRBJ2-7; 7 nucleotides agree with TRBD1. CDR1 is SGHDN, CDR2 FVKESK, per germline. This CDR3 region has 15 residues. J gave up 5 bases and V 5 bases, and 12 bases lay outside the gene matches. CDR3 residues: CASSGTGAGNHEQYF. CDR3 DNA sequence: TGTGCCAGCAGCGGAACAGGGGCCGGCAACCACGAGCAGTACTTC.

A few counts support this clonotype. The CDR3: CASSTRQGTSYNEQFF. The CDR3 region has the DNA TGTGCCAGCAGTACGCGCCAGGGTACCTCCTACAATGAGCAGTTCTTC. The chain employs TRBV27 and TRBJ2-1; D might be TRBD1 (5 bases). The CDR3 covers 16 residues. V lost 5 bases to trimming and J lost 0 bases, with 14 bases between them. CDR1 and CDR2 from the germline V gene are MNHEY and SMNVEV (reference sequence).

This clonotype was picked up many times. The V call is TRBV25-1, the J call TRBJ2-2, with 13 positions matching TRBD2. CDR3 length equals 16 residues. Germline lookup yields CDR1 MGHDK and CDR2 SYGVNS. The trim removed 5 bases at V and 6 bases at J, leaving 6 bases unmatched. The CDR3 DNA reads as TGTGCCAGCAGTTCCTGGACTAGCGGGAGTTCCGGGGAGCTGTTTTTT. It specifies CASSSWTSGSSGELFF.

This clonotype showed up many times. The chain uses TRBV4-1 and TRBJ2-5; a weak D match, TRBD2 (5 bases). This CDR3 spans 14 amino acids. With 3 bases removed from V and 5 bases from J, the gap between germline ends came to 13 bases. Germline V gene lookup returns CDR1 MGHRA and CDR2 YSYEKL. For the CDR3, the DNA is TGCGCCAGCAGCCAGACCGAGGGAGTGGAGACCCAGTACTTC. Its translation is CASSQTEGVETQYF.

This clonotype occurred many times. This sequence joins TRBV12-3 or TRBV12-4 and TRBJ2-4; TRBD2 is a possible D gene (5 bases). This CDR3 has 12 residues. Between the trimmed V and J ends, which lost 6 bases and 8 bases, there was a span of 11 bases. The CDR3 loop reads CASSVTRDIQYF. As DNA, the CDR3 is TGTGCCAGCAGCGTTACTAGGGACATTCAGTACTTC.

This clonotype came up once. J is TRBJ2-3 and V is TRBV3-1; 13 bases line up with TRBD2. V shed 2 bases, J shed 3 bases, and the junction held 8 bases outside the gene matches. There are 18 residues in the CDR3. The germline gives CDR1 LGHDT, CDR2 YNNKEL (reference sequence). The CDR3 loop is CASSQRLAGGRGTDTQYF. In DNA, the CDR3 is TGTGCCAGCAGCCAAAGACTAGCGGGAGGAAGAGGTACAGATACGCAGTATTTT.

The chain couples TRBV27 to TRBJ1-2; 8 nucleotides match TRBD1. V shed 5 bases, J shed 4 bases, and the junction held 9 bases outside the gene matches. Germline V gene data show CDR1 as MNHEY and CDR2 as SMNVEV (reference sequence). The CDR3 runs to 15 residues. CDR3 nucleotide sequence: TGTGCCAGCAGTAACCAGACAGGGGACATCTATGGCTACACCTTC. Translating it yields CASSNQTGDIYGYTF.

At least ten counts were recorded for this clonotype. The chain has TRBV3-1 and TRBJ2-3; no firm D call. Germline V gene data show CDR1 as LGHDT and CDR2 as YNNKEL (reference sequence). The CDR3 runs to 12 residues. V dropped 1 base and J dropped 5 bases, with 4 bases sitting between them. CDR3 nucleotides: TGTGCCAGCAGCCAAGTTGTAGATACGCAGTATTTT. Residues: CASSQVVDTQYF.

This clonotype was detected many times. The chain employs TRBV7-8 and TRBJ1-1; D ambiguous. V was cut by 4 bases and J by 1 base, with 7 bases left in between. The CDR3 sequence is 13 residues long. Germline V lookup: CDR1 SGHVS, CDR2 FQNEAQ. The CDR3, as DNA: TGTGCCAGCAGCTCCAACTGGAACACTGAAGCTTTCTTT. It codes for CASSSNWNTEAFF.

In its sample, this clonotype was seen many times. The chain couples TRBV6-2 or TRBV6-3 to TRBJ2-7; TRBD2 matches 7 bases. There are 15 residues in the CDR3. The trim removed 2 bases at V and 4 bases at J, leaving 8 bases unmatched. Germline lookup yields CDR1 MNHEY and CDR2 SVGEGT. The CDR3 protein is CASSYPPGRGYEQYF. In DNA form, the CDR3 reads TGTGCCAGCAGTTACCCGCCGGGGCGGGGGTACGAGCAGTACTTC.

This clonotype was counted at least ten times. The chain combines TRBV7-2 with TRBJ2-1; 7 bases map to TRBD2. The CDR3 is made up of 12 amino acids. V lost 6 bases and J lost 10; bases outside the gene matches: 6. The V gene's germline CDR1 is SGHTA and CDR2 FQGNSA. The CDR3 is CASRTSAWEQFF. The CDR3 DNA follows: TGTGCCAGCAGAACTAGCGCTTGGGAGCAGTTCTTC.

There are a few counts of this clonotype. This chain joins TRBV7-2 and TRBJ2-5; D remains unclear. CDR1 is SGHTA and CDR2 is FQGNSA in the germline V gene. The CDR3 has 15 amino acids. The V gene lost 2 bases and the J gene lost 5 bases, with 15 bases spanning the gap. Here the CDR3 DNA reads TGTGCCAGCAGCTTAAAGGTGGGCGGCGTGGAGACCCAGTACTTC. Translating gives CASSLKVGGVETQYF.

The sample holds a few counts of this clonotype. The chain is built from TRBV6-4 and TRBJ2-1; D might be TRBD1 (6 bases). This CDR3 spans 13 amino acids. Germline V gene sequence: CDR1 MRHNA, CDR2 SNTAGT. Between the trimmed V and J ends, which lost 5 bases and 5 bases, there was a span of 10 bases. As DNA, the CDR3 is TGTGCCAGCAGTTCCCGGGACAACAATGAGCAGTTCTTC. Protein product: CASSSRDNNEQFF.